The clone carrying this T cell receptor beta chain was seen ten or more times. As yet, its antigen is unknown. Germline V gene sequence: CDR1 SGHTS, CDR2 YDEGEE. The V segment lost 5 bases and the J segment 5 bases; nucleotides outside the gene matches: 9. This CDR3 is built from 16 residues. This sample is drawn from a study of T cell repertoires in cytomegalovirus infection. Across the whole study: Evidence of both CMV infection and a matching HLA type came from public TCR beta signatures.

TCRdb used MiXCR to reprocess the reads, holding one entry per CDR3 protein. The repertoire includes about 110,000 distinct CDR3 sequences, about 9.5% of them detected once, and approximately 30% sits in the top ten. Study observations and caveats: HLA-C-restricted, CMV-specific TCR beta clonotypes were dominant ex vivo. Cumulated frequencies of public TCR beta families served to identify carriers of CMV plus the relevant HLA.

Sequencing was carried out using PBMCs, sequenced either directly or after in vitro stimulation (not recorded which). The clonotype comes from a human donor in good health (CMV status not recorded). Some clones in this sample may be carry-over from other donors' samples. The chain is built from TRBV5-8 and TRBJ2-5; the match to TRBD2 covers 13 bases. CDR3: CASRPGLAGDSETQYF. The CDR3 bases are TGTGCCAGCAGACCTGGACTAGCGGGAGATAGTGAGACCCAGTACTTC.